This is a list of T cell receptor beta chains from one sample in a study of T cell responses to AZD1222 COVID-19 vaccine. Here immunoSEQ multiplex PCR was the method, and the copy in TCRdb shows in-frame clones only, minus some. Of around 140,000 clones detected, around 93% appear once; the ten largest clones hold under 10%. This sample comprised peripheral blood, obtained on day 0 of AZD1222 vaccination. The source is an adult in good health. Each CDR3 is given with its conserved first and last residue. D genes are given only for firm matches. Clone size appears in some rows only: once, few, many, or a class for an expanded clone.

CDR3aa: CASSLAFLAWGRENGELFF
CDR3nt: TGTGCCAGCAGCTTAGCCTTTCTAGCGTGGGGACGGGAAAACGGGGAGCTGTTTTTT
v_gene: TRBV7-2
abundance: NA
d_gene: NA
j_gene: TRBJ2-2
len: 19

CDR3aa: CASSPGTGFPEAFF
CDR3nt: TGTGCCAGCAGCCCAGGGACAGGGTTTCCTGAAGCTTTCTTT
v_gene: TRBV9
abundance: NA
d_gene: TRBD1
j_gene: TRBJ1-1
len: 14

CDR3aa: CASSQDSYGYTF
CDR3nt: TGTGCCAGTAGTCAAGATAGTTATGGCTACACCTTC
v_gene: TRBV19
abundance: NA
d_gene: NA
j_gene: TRBJ1-2
len: 12

CDR3aa: CASSLKGGTYNEQFF
CDR3nt: TGTGCCAGCAGCTTGAAGGGGGGAACCTACAATGAGCAGTTCTTC
v_gene: TRBV5-5
abundance: NA
d_gene: NA
j_gene: TRBJ2-1
len: 15

CDR3aa: CASRLGQGEQFF
CDR3nt: TGTGCCAGTAGACTGGGACAGGGCGAGCAGTTCTTC
v_gene: TRBV19
abundance: NA
d_gene: TRBD1
j_gene: TRBJ2-1
len: 12

CDR3aa: CASTPTVGTAVYEQYF
CDR3nt: TGTGCCAGCACCCCTACTGTCGGGACAGCGGTCTACGAGCAGTACTTC
v_gene: TRBV27
abundance: NA
d_gene: TRBD1
j_gene: TRBJ2-7
len: 16

CDR3aa: CASLQGSFSPLHF
CDR3nt: TGTGCCAGCCTCCAGGGGTCCTTTTCACCCCTCCACTTT
v_gene: TRBV2
abundance: NA
d_gene: NA
j_gene: TRBJ1-6
len: 13

CDR3aa: CASSTNSGQRETQYF
CDR3nt: TGTGCCAGCAGTACTAATTCCGGGCAGCGGGAGACCCAGTACTTC
v_gene: TRBV2
abundance: NA
d_gene: NA
j_gene: TRBJ2-5
len: 15

CDR3aa: CASRLNRGGGEKLFF
CDR3nt: TGTGCCAGCAGGTTAAACAGGGGAGGAGGGGAAAAACTGTTTTTT
v_gene: TRBV6-5
abundance: NA
d_gene: TRBD1
j_gene: TRBJ1-4
len: 15

CDR3aa: CASSVAGNGVDIQYF
CDR3nt: TGTGCCAGCAGCGTAGCAGGCAACGGGGTCGACATTCAGTACTTC
v_gene: TRBV9
abundance: NA
d_gene: NA
j_gene: TRBJ2-4
len: 15

CDR3aa: CASRPLDRGSNQPQHF
CDR3nt: TGTGCCAGCAGACCTCTGGACAGGGGCAGCAATCAGCCCCAGCATTTT
v_gene: TRBV19
abundance: NA
d_gene: TRBD1
j_gene: TRBJ1-5
len: 16

CDR3aa: CASSSPARITYEQYF
CDR3nt: TGTGCCAGCAGTTCCCCCGCACGTATCACCTACGAGCAGTACTTC
v_gene: TRBV6-2/TRBV6-3
abundance: once
d_gene: NA
j_gene: TRBJ2-7
len: 15

CDR3aa: CASLWGSTEAFF
CDR3nt: TGTGCCAGCCTTTGGGGGAGCACTGAAGCTTTCTTT
v_gene: TRBV12-3/TRBV12-4
abundance: NA
d_gene: NA
j_gene: TRBJ1-1
len: 12

CDR3aa: CAWSRQGRTLNTGELFF
CDR3nt: TGTGCCTGGAGTCGACAGGGAAGAACCTTGAACACCGGGGAGCTGTTTTTT
v_gene: TRBV30
abundance: NA
d_gene: TRBD1
j_gene: TRBJ2-2
len: 17

CDR3aa: CAISVEGDQPQHF
CDR3nt: TGTGCCATCAGTGTTGAGGGGGATCAGCCCCAGCATTTT
v_gene: TRBV10-3
abundance: NA
d_gene: NA
j_gene: TRBJ1-5
len: 13

CDR3aa: CASSPTRAVEAFF
CDR3nt: TGTGCCAGCAGCCCCACTCGGGCAGTAGAAGCTTTCTTT
v_gene: TRBV12-3/TRBV12-4
abundance: NA
d_gene: NA
j_gene: TRBJ1-1
len: 13

CDR3aa: CASSSTGGYTF
CDR3nt: TGTGCCAGCAGCTCTACAGGGGGCTACACCTTC
v_gene: TRBV7-8
abundance: NA
d_gene: NA
j_gene: TRBJ1-2
len: 11

CDR3aa: CASSPRSGYENEKLFF
CDR3nt: TGTGCCAGCAGCCCAAGAAGCGGATATGAGAATGAAAAACTGTTTTTT
v_gene: TRBV7-9
abundance: NA
d_gene: NA
j_gene: TRBJ1-4
len: 16

CDR3aa: CASSLAGQGGPYEQYF
CDR3nt: TGTGCCAGCAGCTTGGCCGGGCAGGGGGGCCCCTACGAGCAGTACTTC
v_gene: TRBV5-6
abundance: NA
d_gene: NA
j_gene: TRBJ2-7
len: 16

CDR3aa: CSAHLVGKLFF
CDR3nt: TGCAGTGCTCACCTCGTGGGGAAACTGTTTTTT
v_gene: TRBV20-1
abundance: NA
d_gene: NA
j_gene: TRBJ1-4
len: 11

CDR3aa: CASTNPGTEAFF
CDR3nt: TGTGCCAGCACAAACCCAGGCACTGAAGCTTTCTTT
v_gene: TRBV6-5
abundance: NA
d_gene: NA
j_gene: TRBJ1-1
len: 12

CDR3aa: CASSYAGDIDEQYF
CDR3nt: TGTGCCAGCAGTTACGCCGGCGACATAGACGAGCAGTACTTC
v_gene: TRBV6-2/TRBV6-3
abundance: once
d_gene: NA
j_gene: TRBJ2-7
len: 14

CDR3aa: CASSQRQLQDQPQHF
CDR3nt: TGCGCCAGCAGCCAACGGCAGTTGCAGGATCAGCCCCAGCATTTT
v_gene: TRBV4-1
abundance: NA
d_gene: NA
j_gene: TRBJ1-5
len: 15

CDR3aa: CASSQVTGHYGYTF
CDR3nt: TGCGCCAGCAGCCAAGTGACAGGGCACTATGGCTACACCTTC
v_gene: TRBV4-1
abundance: NA
d_gene: TRBD1
j_gene: TRBJ1-2
len: 14

CDR3aa: CASSFSTEAFF
CDR3nt: TGTGCCAGCAGCTTCAGCACTGAAGCTTTCTTT
v_gene: TRBV11-2
abundance: NA
d_gene: NA
j_gene: TRBJ1-1
len: 11

CDR3aa: CASSVGEDRPAAF
CDR3nt: TGTGCCAGCAGCGTAGGGGAGGACAGGCCAGCGGCCTTC
v_gene: TRBV9
abundance: NA
d_gene: TRBD1
j_gene: TRBJ1-2
len: 13

CDR3aa: CASSLSGGRGGYGYTF
CDR3nt: TGTGCCAGCAGCTTGTCTGGGGGGAGGGGTGGCTATGGCTACACCTTC
v_gene: TRBV5-5
abundance: NA
d_gene: NA
j_gene: TRBJ1-2
len: 16

CDR3aa: CASSIWTGDRNEQFF
CDR3nt: TGTGCCAGTAGTATATGGACAGGGGATCGGAATGAGCAGTTCTTC
v_gene: TRBV19
abundance: NA
d_gene: TRBD1
j_gene: TRBJ2-1
len: 15

CDR3aa: CSASLVVNTEAFF
CDR3nt: TGCAGTGCTAGTTTGGTGGTGAACACTGAAGCTTTCTTT
v_gene: TRBV20-1
abundance: once
d_gene: NA
j_gene: TRBJ1-1
len: 13

CDR3aa: CASSADTGSYNEQFF
CDR3nt: TGTGCCAGCAGCGCCGACACAGGGTCCTACAATGAGCAGTTCTTC
v_gene: TRBV9
abundance: NA
d_gene: NA
j_gene: TRBJ2-1
len: 15